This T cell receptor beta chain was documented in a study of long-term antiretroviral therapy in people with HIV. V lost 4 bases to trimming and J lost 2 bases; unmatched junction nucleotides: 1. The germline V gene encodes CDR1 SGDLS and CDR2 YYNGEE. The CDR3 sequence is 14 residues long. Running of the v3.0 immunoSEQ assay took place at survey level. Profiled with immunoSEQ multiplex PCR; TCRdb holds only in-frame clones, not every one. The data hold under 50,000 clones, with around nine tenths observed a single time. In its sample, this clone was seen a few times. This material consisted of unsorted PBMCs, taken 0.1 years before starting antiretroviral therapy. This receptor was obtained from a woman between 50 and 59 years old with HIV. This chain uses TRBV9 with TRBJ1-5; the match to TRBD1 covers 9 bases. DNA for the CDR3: TGTGCCAGCAGCCGGACAGGGGGCAATCAGCCCCAGCATTTT. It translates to CASSRTGGNQPQHF.